Below, one T cell receptor (beta chain) is given with its context. In the PCR, 60 Vbeta and 13 Jbeta primers were used. Here immunoSEQ multiplex PCR was the method, and the copy in TCRdb shows in-frame clones only, minus some. The table includes under 250,000 clones, 79% detected once. V lost 5 bases, J lost 2 bases, and 9 bases lay in between. The CDR3 consists of 13 residues. Looked up from germline, CDR1 is SGHAT and CDR2 is FQNNGV. This entry belongs to a study of cytomegalovirus exposure and HLA in healthy donors. All donors participated as healthy donors of bone marrow. Sequencing input: PBMCs. The chain carries TRBV11-2 and TRBJ1-1, with a weak D call TRBD1 (6 bases). The sequence was obtained from a woman in her 30s in good health and CMV-seropositive. The DNA of the CDR3 is TGTGCCAGCAGCCATGGGACAAACACTGAAGCTTTCTTT. This encodes CASSHGTNTEAFF.